This TCR beta chain was sequenced during a study of shared clonotypes between healthy human individuals. CDR1 MNHEY and CDR2 SVGAGI come from the germline V gene. The CDR3 is 16 amino acids. Trimming took 0 bases from V and 4 from J; bases not matched to a gene: 6. Of note for this clone: At the DNA level, this CDR3 is encoded by other sequences in the same sample as well.

Clones were read by immunoSEQ multiplex PCR, and TCRdb kept only the in-frame ones, dropping some. The sample lists about 1.5 million clones; 95% to 99% were seen once. The origin of this receptor is a young man in good health. The sequencing sample was made of naive CD4+ T cells sorted from blood. Specified subset: CD45RA+ positively selected. The chain links TRBV6-5 to TRBJ2-7, with TRBD2 identical over 10 bases. CDR3 region: CASSYSILAGAYEQYF. As DNA, the CDR3 is TGTGCCAGCAGTTACTCGATTCTAGCGGGAGCTTACGAGCAGTACTTC.